In its sample, the clone carrying this T cell receptor beta chain was seen once. Its antigen is undetermined. This specimen comes from a study of CD8 T cells in Susac syndrome. Study background: Eight or nine of the sequenced Susac syndrome patients were in remission, and five or six had active disease. The study, taken as a whole, reports: The study admitted that it had a relatively small number of individuals in its TCR sequencing and HLA analysis.

CD8+ and CD4+ T cells from blood underwent TCR beta sequencing. Random hexamers were used to reverse transcribe the RNA input (about 0.5 to 1 ug). The CDR3 of TCR beta was amplified by immunoSEQ multiplex PCR across 54 Vbeta and 13 Jbeta. TCRdb reprocessed the immunoSEQ multiplex PCR reads with MiXCR, giving one entry per CDR3 protein. The sample has under 90,000 distinct CDR3 sequences, approximately 94% seen once. Germline V gives CDR1 MGHRA, CDR2 YSYEKL. The V end was cut by 0 bases, the J end by 2 bases, with 16 bases between. The CDR3 consists of 17 residues. The specimen was CD4+ T cells from PBMCs. The chain joins TRBV4-1 to TRBJ2-5; TRBD1 is a possible D gene (5 bases). This TCR derives from a human donor with Susac syndrome. CDR3 DNA sequence: TGCGCCAGCAGCCAAGATTCCCTTGCAGGGCGGCAAGAGACCCAGTACTTC. Amino acid sequence: CASSQDSLAGRQETQYF.